The rows below give T cell receptor beta chains drawn from one sample of a study of T cells in localized non-small cell lung cancer. Only in-frame clones appear in the TCRdb table, and some are missing; sequencing was by immunoSEQ multiplex PCR. The table shows 15,000 to 20,000 clones, with around four fifths occurring only once. Specimen: peripheral blood, collected before any cancer treatment. The receptor source for this set is a male donor older than 55 with stage III lung adenocarcinoma. The CDR3 runs from the conserved cysteine through the conserved F or W. Fields, in order: V gene, clone size, J gene, D gene, CDR3 protein, CDR3 DNA. D genes are given only for firm matches. Clone size is stated in some rows and not others, as once, few, many or a class when expanded.

TRBV27	-	TRBJ2-6	-	CASRDNSGANVLTF	TGTGCCAGCAGGGATAACTCTGGGGCCAACGTCCTGACTTTC
TRBV2	-	TRBJ2-7	-	CASRSDSYEQYF	TGTGCCAGCCGCAGTGACTCCTACGAGCAGTACTTC
TRBV30	-	TRBJ1-2	TRBD1	CAWSFDRGLYGYTF	TGTGCCTGGAGTTTTGACAGGGGGCTGTATGGCTACACCTTC
TRBV7-9	-	TRBJ2-5	-	CASSPAAGLEKETQYF	TGTGCCAGCAGCCCCGCCGCTGGACTGGAAAAAGAGACCCAGTACTTC
TRBV4-1	-	TRBJ1-2	-	CASSHIRLAGDGYTF	TGCGCCAGCAGCCACATTAGGCTGGCAGGTGATGGCTACACCTTC
TRBV7-9	-	TRBJ2-7	TRBD1	CASSPGTGLVPYEQYF	TGTGCCAGCAGCCCCGGGACAGGGTTGGTCCCCTACGAGCAGTACTTC
TRBV11-2	-	TRBJ2-2	TRBD2	CASSPRRAGGTNTGELFF	TGTGCCAGCAGCCCCCGGAGGGCGGGGGGAACGAACACCGGGGAGCTGTTTTTT
TRBV6-5	large	TRBJ1-6	-	CASSSSLVNSPLHF	TGTGCCAGCAGTTCGTCCTTAGTTAATTCACCCCTCCACTTT
TRBV6-1	-	TRBJ1-1	-	CASSKWGENTEAFF	TGTGCCAGCAGTAAGTGGGGAGAGAACACTGAAGCTTTCTTT
TRBV5-1	-	TRBJ2-7	-	CASSLGTLTYEQYF	TGCGCCAGCAGCTTGGGGACATTAACCTACGAGCAGTACTTC
TRBV28	few	TRBJ1-6	-	CASSAPLTVSYNSPLHF	TGTGCCAGCAGTGCCCCGCTGACAGTTTCCTATAATTCACCCCTCCACTTT
TRBV18	once	TRBJ2-7	TRBD1	CASSPRQGGAYEQYF	TGTGCCAGCTCACCAAGACAGGGGGGTGCCTACGAGCAGTACTTC
TRBV2	-	TRBJ1-4	-	CASSELQGGEKLFF	TGTGCCAGCAGTGAACTTCAGGGCGGGGAAAAACTGTTTTTT
TRBV6-5	-	TRBJ1-5	-	CASSDPDFGNQPQHF	TGTGCCAGCAGCGATCCGGATTTCGGCAATCAGCCCCAGCATTTT
TRBV11-1	once	TRBJ1-1	-	CASSLASHGGTEAFF	TGTGCCAGCAGCTTAGCATCGCACGGGGGCACTGAAGCTTTCTTT
TRBV6-6	few	TRBJ1-6	-	CASSYSARGNSPLHF	TGTGCCAGCAGTTACTCGGCCAGGGGTAATTCACCCCTCCACTTT
TRBV9	-	TRBJ1-1	-	CASSVSPLMNTEAFF	TGTGCCAGCAGCGTATCTCCGCTAATGAACACTGAAGCTTTCTTT
TRBV5-1	-	TRBJ2-1	TRBD1	CASSVQGANYNEQFF	TGCGCCAGCAGCGTACAGGGGGCAAACTACAATGAGCAGTTCTTC
TRBV5-1	-	TRBJ2-1	TRBD2	CASSTAGDPYNEQFF	TGCGCCAGCAGCACGGCGGGGGATCCCTACAATGAGCAGTTCTTC
TRBV7-2	once	TRBJ1-2	-	CASSLEKGHGYTF	TGTGCCAGCAGCTTAGAAAAAGGGCATGGCTACACCTTC
TRBV29-1	-	TRBJ2-2	-	CSVERGAGELFF	TGCAGCGTTGAGAGAGGGGCCGGGGAGCTGTTTTTT
TRBV5-6	once	TRBJ1-1	-	CASSLDPTEAFF	TGTGCCAGCAGCTTGGATCCCACTGAAGCTTTCTTT
TRBV9	once	TRBJ1-2	-	CASSQQGDYGYTF	TGTGCCAGCAGTCAACAGGGAGACTATGGCTACACCTTC
TRBV7-8	-	TRBJ1-1	-	CASSLVLVGGNTEAFF	TGTGCCAGCAGCTTAGTTCTGGTAGGGGGTAACACTGAAGCTTTCTTT
TRBV30	-	TRBJ1-2	TRBD1	CAWSAQTGANYGYTF	TGTGCCTGGAGTGCTCAGACAGGGGCTAACTATGGCTACACCTTC
TRBV2	-	TRBJ1-3	-	CASKGSSGNTIYF	TGTGCCAGCAAGGGTAGCTCTGGAAACACCATATATTTT
TRBV5-6	-	TRBJ2-7	TRBD2	CASSSTSRHYEQYF	TGTGCCAGCAGCTCGACTAGCAGGCACTACGAGCAGTACTTC
TRBV10-3	-	TRBJ2-2	-	CAISDRPGELFF	TGTGCCATCAGCGACAGGCCCGGGGAGCTGTTTTTT
TRBV7-2	-	TRBJ1-2	TRBD1	CASSRTGSYGYTF	TGTGCCAGCAGCCGGACAGGCTCTTATGGCTACACCTTC
TRBV12-5	-	TRBJ2-3	-	CASGPDGTDTQYF	TGTGCTAGTGGTCCGGACGGCACAGATACGCAGTATTTT
TRBV19	few	TRBJ1-1	-	CASSPRLGTEAFF	TGTGCCAGTAGTCCCCGACTTGGCACTGAAGCTTTCTTT
TRBV11-2	-	TRBJ2-7	-	CASSFSGTDAYEQYF	TGTGCCAGCAGCTTTTCCGGGACGGACGCCTACGAGCAGTACTTC
TRBV19	-	TRBJ1-5	-	CASSFLDQPQHF	TGTGCCAGTAGCTTCTTAGATCAGCCCCAGCATTTT
TRBV5-1	-	TRBJ2-7	-	CASSLSLNLYEQYF	TGCGCCAGCAGCTTGTCACTGAATCTCTACGAGCAGTACTTC
TRBV6-6	-	TRBJ2-7	-	CASSTTIGAYEQYF	TGTGCCAGCAGCACAACTATTGGGGCCTACGAGCAGTACTTC
TRBV6-5	-	TRBJ1-4	-	CASSSQGTNEKLFF	TGTGCCAGCAGTAGTCAGGGGACTAATGAAAAACTGTTTTTT
TRBV2	-	TRBJ1-3	-	CASVAPISGNTIYF	TGTGCCAGCGTCGCACCCATCTCTGGAAACACCATATATTTT
TRBV18	-	TRBJ1-4	TRBD1	CASSPPGQDNEKLFF	TGTGCCAGCTCACCCCCGGGACAGGATAATGAAAAACTGTTTTTT
TRBV5-1	-	TRBJ2-7	-	CASMDTAYEQYF	TGCGCCAGCATGGACACAGCCTACGAGCAGTACTTC
TRBV6-5	-	TRBJ1-3	-	CASVGSGNTIYF	TGTGCCAGCGTCGGCTCTGGAAACACCATATATTTT
TRBV6-4	once	TRBJ2-4	TRBD2	CASRSGLAGGRAKNIQYF	TGTGCCAGCAGGTCTGGACTAGCGGGGGGGAGAGCCAAAAACATTCAGTACTTC
TRBV28	-	TRBJ2-7	-	CASSPLDPSYEQYF	TGTGCCAGCAGTCCCCTCGACCCGTCCTACGAGCAGTACTTC
TRBV5-1	-	TRBJ2-3	-	CASSNRPGGTDTQYF	TGCGCCAGCAGCAACCGGCCTGGTGGCACAGATACGCAGTATTTT
TRBV25-1	-	TRBJ1-1	-	CASSEGISRNTEAFF	TGTGCCAGCAGTGAAGGGATCTCACGGAACACTGAAGCTTTCTTT
TRBV19	-	TRBJ2-1	-	CASSPELHEQFF	TGTGCCAGTAGTCCAGAGCTCCATGAGCAGTTCTTC
TRBV7-9	-	TRBJ2-1	TRBD2	CASSLSGGAMIGTNEQFF	TGTGCCAGCAGCCTTAGCGGGGGGGCCATGATAGGGACCAATGAGCAGTTCTTC